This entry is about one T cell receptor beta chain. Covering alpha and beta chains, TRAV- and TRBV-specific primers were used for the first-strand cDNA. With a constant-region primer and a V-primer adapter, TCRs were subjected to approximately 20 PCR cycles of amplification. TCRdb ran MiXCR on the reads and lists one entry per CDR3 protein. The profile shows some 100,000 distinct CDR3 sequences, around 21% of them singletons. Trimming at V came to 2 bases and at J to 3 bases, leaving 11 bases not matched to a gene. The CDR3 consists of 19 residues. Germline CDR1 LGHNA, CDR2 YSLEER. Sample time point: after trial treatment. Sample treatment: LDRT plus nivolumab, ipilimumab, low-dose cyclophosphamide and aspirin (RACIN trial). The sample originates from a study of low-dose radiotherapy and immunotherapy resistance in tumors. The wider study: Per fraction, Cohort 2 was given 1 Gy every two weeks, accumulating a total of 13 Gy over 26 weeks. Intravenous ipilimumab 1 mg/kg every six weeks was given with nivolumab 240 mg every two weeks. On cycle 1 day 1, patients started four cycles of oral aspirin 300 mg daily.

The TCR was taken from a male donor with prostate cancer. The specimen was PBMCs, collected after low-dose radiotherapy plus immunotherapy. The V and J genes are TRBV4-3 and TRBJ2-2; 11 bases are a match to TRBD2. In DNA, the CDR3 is TGCGCCAGCAGCCAACCGCTTCGCAGACTAGCGGGATACACCGGGGAGCTGTTTTTT. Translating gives CASSQPLRRLAGYTGELFF.